This T cell receptor (beta chain) is from a study of blood T cells in healthy people across ages (dated by TCRdb to the mid-2010s). About the investigation overall: In model experiments, template switching captured about one uniquely barcoded TCR beta cDNA molecule for every two T cells. For two donors (one aged 18 to 29 and one aged 80 or older), the study analyzed two additional independent replicas of 1 million unique cDNA reads from the same blood draw. To avoid experimental bias, donors of different ages were randomly spread across the sequencing lanes. Donors were grouped into four age groups: young (average approximately 15 years), middle-aged (about 40), aged (roughly 67) and long-lived (approximately 75). Using deep sequencing normalized with unique cDNA molecular identifiers, the study measured how TCR beta repertoire diversity changes with age.

The sample holds a few counts of this clonotype. Its antigen remains undetermined. No base qualities exist here, and no much larger clone lies one base off it. Systemically healthy Caucasian individuals from Russia, some 36 in total and aged roughly 6 to 95 years, were included as donors. Each donor gave ten milliliters of peripheral blood, drawn into EDTA-treated Vacutainer tubes. Ficoll-Paque density-gradient centrifugation was used to isolate PBMCs, with at least 6.5 million obtained per sample. Trizol reagent was used to extract total RNA from PBMCs, with at least 5 micrograms per sample. The percentages of naive CD45RAhigh/CD27high T cells were determined by flow cytometry on a PBMC aliquot from every donor. Cut back by 3 bases and 6 bases, the V and J ends lie 18 bases apart. Based on the germline V gene (reference sequence), the CDR1 and CDR2 sequences are DFQATT and SNEGSKA. The CDR3 runs 15 amino acids, cysteine and phenylalanine included. Only CDR3 DNA is held: 45 bases, read in frame from base 1.

The research as a whole found: Conclusive comparison of naive and antigen-experienced compartments was prevented by the profiling of bulk unsorted PBMCs. A strong correlation was found between observed TCR beta diversity and the percentage of naive T cells measured by flow cytometry. Compared with the aged group, the long-lived group had more naive CD4+ T cells, fewer expanded clones and increased TCR diversity, suggesting age selection. Because the CMV infection status of the donors was unknown, age-related changes in expanded clonotypes may potentially have been confounded. Total diversity estimates from one million sequenced T cells were considered lower bounds and underestimates. As age increased, observed TCR beta diversity per million T cells dropped in a roughly linear way, and a significant reduction was already evident by age about 40.

Receptor amplification or capture employed 5' RACE. Sequencing took place on an Illumina HiSeq 2500. A second PCR of 7 to 11 cycles was run with a J-beta primer mix and a sample-barcoded 5' primer. A unique molecular identifier was introduced onto each TCR beta cDNA molecule by a template-switch 5' adaptor carrying 12 random nucleotides. Each sample yielded at least 3 million CDR3-containing paired-end reads. All of the RNA was converted into first-strand cDNA using the Mint cDNA synthesis kit, with a TRBC-specific oligonucleotide serving as the primer. All cDNA was treated with uracil-DNA glycosylase and then went through a first 18-cycle PCR with the universal primers M1SS and BC2_uni_R. In the paper's pipeline: Each sample was normalized by randomly selecting 1 million high-quality reads, each carrying a distinct molecular identifier. Instead of being binned into consensus sequences, reads with shared molecular identifiers were discarded. MiTCR, with a Q25 quality threshold and the strictest error-elimination algorithm, was used for CDR3 identification, clonotype clustering and error correction. A nonparametric unseen species model with Euler transformation was used to estimate a lower bound on total TCR beta diversity. TCRdb applied fastp at Q25 and MiXCR to the public reads, then kept only in-frame beta chains. Every CDR3 protein is listed once, alongside the most common genes and DNA of its rows. TCRdb's processing, not the study's, gives the V and J calls here. A total of around 970,000 distinct CDR3 sequences appear in this sample, 45% to 60% of them only once. The top ten clonotypes cover over 20% of the sample.

The receptor's source is a woman between 55 and 75 years old in good health. The rearrangement joined TRBV20-1 to TRBJ1-5, and perhaps TRBD1 as D gene, on 5 matching bases. Sequenced input: blood. In nucleotide form, the sequence is TGCAGTGCTAGGCGAACGGGGGTCTCAGGTCAGCCCCAGCATTTT. Translated, it gives CSARRTGVSGQPQHF.